This T cell receptor (beta chain) is drawn from a study of beta chain features in type 1 diabetes. Overall study results and limits: It was possible that PCR favored shorter templates, equally so in patients and controls. There was a possibility that cDNA sequencing over-represented cells with high TCR expression. Comparison showed that naive, central memory and Treg TCRB repertoires appeared more similar among patients than among healthy donors.

Cell sorting via CD45RO/CCR7/CD25/CD127/CD95/CD27 was performed to obtain CD4+ naive, central memory, regulatory and stem cell-like memory cells. The entirety of the isolated RNA underwent reverse transcription, so expressed TCRB transcripts were sequenced. Profiling relied on immunoSEQ multiplex PCR, and the TCRdb table lists in-frame clones only, not all of them. The sample holds some 900,000 clones, 15% to 20% seen once. This CDR3 is built from 15 residues. Germline loops: CDR1 SGHRS, CDR2 YFSETQ. Between the trimmed V and J ends, which lost 0 bases and 2 bases, there was a span of 11 bases. This clone was counted between two and nine times. Its antigen is not identified.

This chain joins TRBV5-1 and TRBJ2-5, with TRBD1 as a possible D gene (5 bases). The receptor's source is a young woman in good health. The sample comprised naive CD4+ T cells from blood. The CDR3 nucleotides read TGCGCCAGCAGCTTGGGGACAAGTTATCAAGAGACCCAGTACTTC. Its translation is CASSLGTSYQETQYF.